These 27 T cell receptor beta chains were sequenced from one sample in a study of T cells after yellow fever vaccination. TCRdb redid the calling of the 5' RACE reads with MiXCR, one entry per CDR3 protein. The repertoire consists of over 4,000 distinct CDR3 sequences, with 3% to 4.5% occurring once and the leading ten covering roughly three fifths. The source material was PBMCs, either bulk or a sorted T-cell subset (CD4+, CD8+, memory, or dextramer-sorted; not recorded which), sampled 15 days after the yellow fever booster vaccination. These receptors were collected from a man aged 30-40 years who received the YFV17D yellow fever vaccine.

This clonotype was seen ten or more times. This chain uses TRBV6-2 or TRBV6-3 with TRBJ2-5; tentative D call: TRBD1 (6 bases). The CDR3 loop spans 15 amino acids. Trimming shortened V by 10 bases and J by 6 bases, and 24 bases separated the two germline ends. Germline assignment: CDR1 MNHEY and CDR2 SVGEGT. The CDR3 reads CATTLGTPGGQTQYF. In DNA form, the CDR3 reads TGTGCCACCACCCTCGGGACACCGGGTGGGCAGACCCAGTACTTC.

This clonotype has a handful of counts. J is TRBJ2-2 and V is TRBV7-6; D perhaps matches TRBD1 (6 bases). Germline CDR1 is SGHVS and CDR2 is FNYEAQ. The CDR3 consists of 13 residues. V was cut by 5 bases and J by 7 bases, with 11 bases left in between. The CDR3 DNA reads TGTGCCAGCAGCAGCAGGGGTGGCGGGGAGCTGTTTTTT. It is translated as CASSSRGGGELFF.

At least ten counts were recorded for this clonotype. The J gene is TRBJ1-2, the V gene TRBV18; D possibly corresponds to TRBD1 (6 bases). CDR3 size: 13 residues. Deletions cut 3 bases from V and 2 bases from J, with 7 bases between. CDR1 and CDR2 (germline): KGHSH, LQKENI. CDR3 protein: CASSPDRNYGYTF. The CDR3 DNA sequence: TGTGCCAGCTCACCGGACAGAAACTATGGCTACACCTTC.

This clonotype was counted ten times or more. The gene calls are TRBV4-1 and TRBJ2-3; D remains ambiguous. The CDR3 loop spans 14 amino acids. V lost 4 bases and J 2 bases, leaving 10 bases between the germline ends. Germline CDR1 and CDR2: MGHRA and YSYEKL. The CDR3 nucleotides read TGCGCCAGCAGCCCCACGTTTCTCACAGATACGCAGTATTTT. This encodes CASSPTFLTDTQYF.

This clonotype is deemed medium-sized (0.01 to 0.1%). This chain uses TRBV12-3 or TRBV12-4 with TRBJ2-3; no reliable D call. The V gene lost 6 bases and the J gene lost 1 base, with 8 bases spanning the gap. The CDR3 extends over 13 amino acids. CDR3: CASSRTRTDTQYF. The DNA of the CDR3 is TGTGCCAGCAGCCGGACCCGCACAGATACGCAGTATTTT.

This clonotype was observed a few times. As DNA, the CDR3 is TGTGCCTGGAGTGGGGCGACTAGCGGGAGGAGGGGCTACAATGAGCAGTTCTTC. Translation: CAWSGATSGRRGYNEQFF. V is TRBV30 and J is TRBJ2-1; 13 positions agree with TRBD2. The CDR3 sequence is 18 residues long. CDR1 and CDR2 from the germline V gene are GTSNPN and SVGIG (reference sequence). V dropped 1 base and J dropped 3; count of bases not matched to a gene: 9.

This clonotype was recorded many times. The gene calls are TRBV7-9 and TRBJ2-7; D may be TRBD1 (6 bases). Germline lookup yields CDR1 SEHNR and CDR2 FQNEAQ (reference sequence). The V end lost 5 bases, the J end lost 4 bases, and 9 bases lay between the germline ends. The CDR3 is 12 amino acids. The CDR3: CASSPDRYEQYF. CDR3 sequence (DNA): TGTGCCAGCAGCCCAGACAGGTACGAGCAGTACTTC.

This clonotype has only a few counts. J is TRBJ2-1 and V is TRBV6-2 or TRBV6-3; 13 bases fit TRBD2. The CDR3 has 14 amino acids. CDR1 MNHEY and CDR2 SVGEGT come from the germline V gene. J lost 6 bases, V lost 5 bases, and 1 base had no gene match. Here the CDR3 DNA reads TGTGCCAGCAGTCGGACTAGCGGGAGCAATGAGCAGTTCTTC. It codes for CASSRTSGSNEQFF.

Ten or more counts support this clonotype. This chain connects TRBV5-4 to TRBJ2-5; 14 positions agree with TRBD2. Germline values: CDR1 SGHNT, CDR2 YYREEE (reference sequence). There are 16 residues in the CDR3. The junction had 7 bases not matched to a gene; V was cut back by 4 bases and J by 5 bases. The DNA for the CDR3 is TGTGCCAGCAGCCACGGGACTAGCGGGAGTTGGGAGACCCAGTACTTC. It is translated as CASSHGTSGSWETQYF.

This clonotype was observed many times. The chain couples TRBV5-6 to TRBJ2-1, with 8 bases lining up with TRBD2. Unmatched junction bases numbered 7, after V lost 4 bases and J lost 4 bases. CDR3 length equals 15 residues. CDR1 and CDR2 from the germline V gene are SGHDT and YYEEEE. The DNA of the CDR3 is TGTGCCAGCAGCCAAGTAGCGGGGATGTACAATGAGCAGTTCTTC. Protein product: CASSQVAGMYNEQFF.

By its share, this clonotype is medium-sized. The chain carries TRBV7-2 and TRBJ2-7; 7 positions agree with TRBD1. CDR1 is SGHTA, CDR2 FQGNSA, per germline. CDR3 length: 15 amino acids. V lost 5 bases to trimming and J lost 2 bases; unmatched junction nucleotides: 9. CDR3 loop: CASSADRARTYEQYF. DNA of the CDR3: TGTGCCAGCAGCGCCGACAGGGCCCGAACCTACGAGCAGTACTTC. Supplemented by reference TRBV7-2 and TRBJ2-7, the full variable domain reads GAGVSQSPSNKVTEKGKDVELRCDPISGHTALYWYRQSLGQGLEFLIYFQGNSAPDKSGLPSDRFSAERTGGSVSTLTIQRTQQEDSAVYLCASSADRARTYEQYFGPGTRLTVT.

This clonotype was picked up many times. The CDR3 bases are TGTGCCAGCAGGGCCCTAGCGGGGGGGGACAATGAGCAGTTCTTC. Protein: CASRALAGGDNEQFF. The rearrangement links TRBV27 to TRBJ2-1; 12 positions agree with TRBD2. This CDR3 is built from 15 residues. Trimming cost V 6 bases and J 5 bases; bases outside gene matches: 5. Germline CDR1 and CDR2: MNHEY and SMNVEV (reference sequence).

This clonotype was observed many times. The CDR3 sequence is CASTHRRGNQPQHF. The CDR3 DNA is TGTGCCAGCACCCATAGGAGGGGAAATCAGCCCCAGCATTTT. This rearrangement joins TRBV28 to TRBJ1-5; D might be TRBD1 (5 bases). Germline CDR1 and CDR2: MDHEN and SYDVKM. This CDR3 region has 14 residues. Trimming cost V 7 bases and J 4 bases, with 14 bases left between them.

This clonotype occurred many times. The chain recombines TRBV6-5 with TRBJ2-7; D perhaps matches TRBD1 (5 bases). Trimming removed 2 bases from V and 5 bases from J, with 13 bases in between. The length of the CDR3 is 14 residues. Germline loops: CDR1 MNHEY, CDR2 SVGAGI. CDR3 protein: CASSYGAGLDEQYF. Here the CDR3 DNA reads TGTGCCAGCAGTTACGGGGCAGGGTTGGACGAGCAGTACTTC.

This clonotype was observed at least ten times. V is TRBV7-9 and J is TRBJ2-5; D unclear. Germline CDR1 and CDR2: SEHNR and FQNEAQ (reference sequence). CDR3 length: 15 residues. V was pared by 1 base and J by 5 bases, with 14 bases between. CDR3 sequence reads: CASSLEGGPWETQYF. In nucleotides, the CDR3 is TGTGCCAGCAGCTTAGAGGGTGGGCCGTGGGAGACCCAGTACTTC.

This clonotype showed up many times. This sequence joins TRBV5-4 and TRBJ2-7; 10 bases are a match to TRBD1. There are 15 residues in the CDR3. The germline V gene has CDR1 SGHNT and CDR2 YYREEE (reference sequence). V shed 4 bases and J 1 base; nucleotides not matched to a gene: 5. This CDR3 is CASSKGQGFSYEQYF. The CDR3 DNA reads as TGTGCCAGCAGCAAGGGACAGGGGTTTTCCTACGAGCAGTACTTC.

Regarding this clonotype: Germline is not matched at one junction end, which may reflect a read error. The chain joins TRBV7-8 to TRBJ1-2; 9 bases line up with TRBD1. Germline-derived CDR1 and CDR2 are SGHVS and FQNEAQ. The CDR3 has 17 residues. The CDR3 reads CTSSLTAAGTGKYGYTF. For the CDR3, the DNA is TGTACCAGCAGCTTAACGGCGGCCGGGACAGGGAAATATGGCTACACCTTC. The entire variable domain, with the rest obtained from reference TRBV7-8 and TRBJ1-2, is as follows: GAGVSQSPRYKVAKRGQDVALRCDPISGHVSLFWYQQALGQGPEFLTYFQNEAQLDKSGLPSDRFFAERPEGSVSTLKIQRTQQEDSAVYLCTSSLTAAGTGKYGYTFGSGTRLTVV.

The table lists this clonotype with many counts. V and J are TRBV6-5 and TRBJ2-7; maybe TRBD2 (6 bases). This CDR3 spans 16 amino acids. Looked up from germline, CDR1 is MNHEY and CDR2 is SVGAGI. The V end lost 3 bases, the J end lost 3 bases, and 18 bases lay between the germline ends. For the CDR3, the DNA is TGTGCCAGCAGTTATGGATCGGGGGTCCCTAACTACGAGCAGTACTTC. It is translated as CASSYGSGVPNYEQYF.

There are many counts of this clonotype. The genes are TRBV5-5 and TRBJ2-5, with 7 bases lining up with TRBD2. CDR3 length: 14 amino acids. Germline V CDR1 and CDR2: SGHKS, YYEKEE (reference sequence). V was clipped by 2 bases and J by 4 bases; unmatched bases: 5. CDR3 amino acids: CASSFSGEGETQYF. The CDR3 nucleotides read TGTGCCAGCAGCTTTAGTGGGGAGGGAGAGACCCAGTACTTC.

This clonotype was observed many times. The chain uses TRBV29-1 and TRBJ2-1, with 11 bases lining up with TRBD2. J was trimmed by 8 bases and V by 4 bases; bases with no gene match: 7. Germline CDR1 is SQVTM and CDR2 is ANQGSEA. This CDR3 has 14 residues. The CDR3 nucleotides are TGCAGCGTTGGAATCCTAGCGGGAGGCCATGAGCAGTTCTTC. This sequence encodes CSVGILAGGHEQFF.

This clonotype was counted ten times or more. CDR3 nucleotide sequence: TGTGCCACCAGTGAATCTCGCCTCTTCTCTGGGGCCAACGTCCTGACTTTC. Translated: CATSESRLFSGANVLTF. The J gene is TRBJ2-6, the V gene TRBV24-1; D unresolved. The CDR3 sequence is 17 residues long. V was trimmed by 4 bases and J by 0 bases, leaving 12 bases between them. Germline V lookup: CDR1 KGHDR, CDR2 SFDVKD.

This clonotype appeared many times. The genes are TRBV19 and TRBJ2-7; a weak D match, TRBD2 (5 bases). This CDR3 spans 12 amino acids. Trimming removed 3 bases from V and 7 bases from J, with 10 bases in between. The germline gives CDR1 LNHDA, CDR2 SQIVND (reference sequence). DNA of the CDR3: TGTGCCAGTAGTATGAGCGGCGCGGAGCAGTACTTC. Residues: CASSMSGAEQYF. Supplemented by reference TRBV19 and TRBJ2-7, the full variable domain reads DGGITQSPKYLFRKEGQNVTLSCEQNLNHDAMYWYRQDPGQGLRLIYYSQIVNDFQKGDIAEGYSVSREKKESFPLTVTSAQKNPTAFYLCASSMSGAEQYFGPGTRLTVT.

Relative to its sample, this clonotype is medium-sized. V is TRBV27 and J is TRBJ2-7, with TRBD2 matching 10 bases. The CDR3 extends over 16 amino acids. Germline CDR1 and CDR2: MNHEY and SMNVEV (reference sequence). The V segment lost 2 bases and the J segment 4 bases; nucleotides outside the gene matches: 8. The CDR3 is CASSLDSLAGAYEQYF. CDR3 DNA: TGTGCCAGCAGTTTAGATTCCCTAGCGGGAGCTTACGAGCAGTACTTC.

By sample share, this clonotype is medium-sized (0.01 to 0.1%). This rearrangement joins TRBV6-2 or TRBV6-3 to TRBJ2-7; 10 bases align to TRBD2. Trimming cost V 7 bases and J 0 bases; bases outside gene matches: 6. CDR3 length equals 15 residues. Germline V lookup: CDR1 MNHEY, CDR2 SVGEGT. CDR3 residues: CASTLAGDYSYEQYF. As DNA, the CDR3 is TGTGCCAGCACCCTAGCGGGAGACTACTCCTACGAGCAGTACTTC.

The table lists this clonotype with many counts. J is TRBJ2-1 and V is TRBV7-3, with TRBD1 matching over 8 bases. Germline-derived CDR1 and CDR2 are SGHTA and FQGTGA. The ends lost 5 bases at V and 3 bases at J; junction bases unmatched: 3. CDR3 length: 14 residues. This chain's CDR3 is CASSQGQGYNEQFF. The DNA of the CDR3 is TGTGCCAGCAGCCAAGGACAGGGCTACAATGAGCAGTTCTTC.

This clonotype was seen many times. The V and J genes are TRBV7-3 and TRBJ2-1; TRBD1 agrees at 8 bases. The CDR3 totals 16 residues. From germline, CDR1 is SGHTA and CDR2 FQGTGA. V lost 5 bases and J lost 2; bases outside the gene matches: 8. CDR3 bases: TGTGCCAGCAGCCCATGGGGACAGGTTCCCTACAATGAGCAGTTCTTC. Translated, it gives CASSPWGQVPYNEQFF.

Relative to its sample, this clonotype is medium-sized (0.01 to 0.1%). The CDR3 loop is CSVAGTDGSDYEQYF. CDR3 nucleotides: TGCAGCGTTGCTGGGACAGACGGTAGTGACTACGAGCAGTACTTC. This sequence joins TRBV29-1 and TRBJ2-7; TRBD1 agrees at 7 bases. Germline V gene lookup returns CDR1 SQVTM and CDR2 ANQGSEA. CDR3 length: 15 amino acids. V lost 4 bases to trimming and J lost 3 bases; unmatched junction nucleotides: 12.